This passage covers 17 T cell receptor beta chains from one sample sequenced in a study of identical twins. A single record per CDR3 protein comes from TCRdb applying MiXCR to the 5' RACE reads. The sample lists around 250,000 distinct CDR3 sequences; about 13% were seen once. These same records also appear under a second study, on yellow fever vaccine responses in identical twins.

Sequenced sample: memory (CD45RO+) T cells sorted from blood. The source of these receptors is a woman aged 18-29 years in good health.

V is TRBV20-1 and J is TRBJ2-2; D may be TRBD1 (6 bases). Per the germline V gene, CDR1 is DFQATT and CDR2 is SNEGSKA (reference sequence). There are 16 residues in the CDR3. CDR3 in DNA: TGCTGCGTACGGGGACAAGTAGGGGGGAACACCGGGGAGCTGTTTTTT. Residues: CCVRGQVGGNTGELFF.

The gene calls are TRBV29-1 and TRBJ2-4; D possibly matches TRBD1 or TRBD2 (6 bases each). Germline V gives CDR1 SQVTM, CDR2 ANQGSEA. CDR3 length: 16 residues. V gave up 4 bases and J gave up 0 bases, with 16 bases separating them. Written as DNA, the CDR3 is TGCAGCGTTGTCCCTATAGGGGGGATAGCCAAAAACATTCAGTACTTC. Translated, it gives CSVVPIGGIAKNIQYF. The full variable domain, rest sourced from reference TRBV29-1 and TRBJ2-4, is SAVISQKPSRDICQRGTSLTIQCQVDSQVTMMFWYRQQPGQSLTLIATANQGSEATYESGFVIDKFPISRPNLTFSTLTVSNMSPEDSSIYLCSVVPIGGIAKNIQYFGAGTRLSVL.

This clonotype occurred a few times. The chain has TRBV6-4 and TRBJ2-1, with D perhaps matching TRBD2 (6 bases). Trimming took off 1 base at V and 7 bases at J, with 14 bases between the two ends. The length of the CDR3 is 15 residues. The germline gives CDR1 MRHNA, CDR2 SNTAGT. CDR3 protein: CASSDFHGGGNEQFF. CDR3 bases: TGTGCCAGCAGTGACTTTCACGGGGGTGGGAATGAGCAGTTCTTC.

CDR3 sequence (DNA): TGTGCCACCAGCAGAGACCTCAGGGGTTACAATGAGCAGTTCTTC. This codes for CATSRDLRGYNEQFF. The chain is built from TRBV15 and TRBJ2-1; perhaps TRBD1 as D (6 bases). The CDR3 is made up of 15 amino acids. Germline CDR1 is LNHNV and CDR2 is YYDKDF (reference sequence). Between the trimmed V and J ends, which lost 0 bases and 4 bases, there was a span of 10 bases.

This clonotype was picked up a small number of times. The chain joins TRBV4-3 to TRBJ2-1, with 14 bases identical to TRBD2. After removal of 4 bases from V and 7 bases from J, the junction contained 6 bases not matched to a gene. Germline V gene data show CDR1 as LGHNA and CDR2 as YSLEER. The CDR3 has 16 amino acids. The CDR3 sequence is CASSRLAGGPWNEQFF. DNA of the CDR3: TGCGCCAGCAGCCGACTAGCGGGAGGGCCGTGGAATGAGCAGTTCTTC.

The chain links TRBV7-2 to TRBJ2-1; D possibly corresponds to TRBD2 (6 bases). The CDR3 covers 16 residues. Germline V lookup: CDR1 SGHTA, CDR2 FQGNSA. Trimming removed 1 base from V and 4 bases from J, with 14 bases in between. The CDR3 sequence: CASSLGAGSPYNEQFF. In DNA, the CDR3 is TGTGCCAGCAGCTTAGGTGCGGGGTCTCCATACAATGAGCAGTTCTTC.

This clonotype has a single count. The rearrangement joins TRBV7-2 to TRBJ2-6; unclear D gene. The germline V gene encodes CDR1 SGHTA and CDR2 FQGNSA. CDR3 length: 15 residues. Trimming took 3 bases from V and 2 from J, leaving 8 bases between them. CDR3: CASSLGSTGANVLTF. In nucleotides, the CDR3 is TGTGCCAGCAGCTTGGGGTCGACTGGGGCCAACGTCCTGACTTTC.

The sample holds many counts of this clonotype. The chain links TRBV6-6 to TRBJ2-2; D unresolved. Between the trimmed V and J ends, which lost 6 bases and 0 bases, there was a span of 5 bases. This CDR3 has 13 residues. CDR1 is MNHNY, CDR2 SVGAGI, per germline (reference sequence). The CDR3 region has the DNA TGTGCCAGCAGCTCATCGAACACCGGGGAGCTGTTTTTT. This sequence encodes CASSSSNTGELFF.

V is TRBV7-8 and J is TRBJ2-5; tentatively, D is TRBD1 (6 bases). CDR1 and CDR2 (germline): SGHVS, FQNEAQ. This CDR3 is 13 amino acids long. V was shortened by 3 bases and J by 6 bases, with 11 bases between the two germline ends. The CDR3 bases are TGTGCCAGCAGCTTGGACAGAATACAGACCCAGTACTTC. It encodes CASSLDRIQTQYF.

The chain links TRBV20-1 to TRBJ1-1; 9 nucleotides match TRBD1. V shed 4 bases and J 1 base; nucleotides not matched to a gene: 7. The CDR3 is made up of 15 amino acids. Looked up from germline, CDR1 is DFQATT and CDR2 is SNEGSKA (reference sequence). DNA for the CDR3: TGCAGTGCTAATCCGACAGGGGGAGAGAACACTGAAGCTTTCTTT. Translation gives CSANPTGGENTEAFF.

The chain links TRBV25-1 to TRBJ2-1; D perhaps matches TRBD1 (5 bases). Germline V gene data show CDR1 as MGHDK and CDR2 as SYGVNS. The CDR3 has 15 amino acids. Trimming took off 6 bases at V and 3 bases at J, with 15 bases between the two ends. The CDR3 DNA reads TGTGCCAGCAGCCTGGGGCTCCCATGCTACAATGAGCAGTTCTTC. This sequence encodes CASSLGLPCYNEQFF.

The chain uses TRBV4-3 and TRBJ2-6, with D unclear. Between the trimmed V and J ends, which lost 0 bases and 0 bases, there was a span of 9 bases. Germline V gives CDR1 LGHNA, CDR2 YSLEER. The CDR3 spans 17 residues. Here the CDR3 DNA reads TGCGCCAGCAGCCAAGATGGTGGGATCTCTGGGGCCAACGTCCTGACTTTC. Translation gives CASSQDGGISGANVLTF.

In DNA, the CDR3 is TGTGCTAGTGGTTCAACGACGAAATGGACTAGCGGGAGTTCGGTCAATGAGCAGTTCTTC. Protein sequence: CASGSTTKWTSGSSVNEQFF. The chain employs TRBV12-5 and TRBJ2-1, with 13 bases matching TRBD2. Per the germline V gene, CDR1 is LGHNT and CDR2 is FRNRAP. V shed 4 bases, J shed 6 bases, and the junction held 18 bases outside the gene matches. CDR3 size: 20 residues.

This clonotype was detected many times. The rearrangement joins TRBV7-2 to TRBJ1-4; TRBD1 might be the D (5 bases). The V and J ends lost 5 bases and 7 bases respectively, with 14 bases between them. Germline V gives CDR1 SGHTA, CDR2 FQGNSA. The CDR3 length is 14 residues. The CDR3 loop reads CASSRGTRPEKLFF. CDR3 in DNA: TGTGCCAGCAGCCGGGGGACCAGGCCTGAAAAACTGTTTTTT.

This chain joins TRBV5-6 and TRBJ2-3; D is uncertain. The CDR3 is 15 amino acids. V shed 2 bases and J shed 0 bases, with 10 bases lying between them. Germline assignment: CDR1 SGHDT and CDR2 YYEEEE. CDR3: CASSFWGTSTDTQYF. The CDR3 DNA reads as TGTGCCAGCAGCTTTTGGGGAACTAGCACAGATACGCAGTATTTT. Full variable domain (missing parts from reference TRBV5-6 and TRBJ2-3): DAGVTQSPTHLIKTRGQQVTLRCSPKSGHDTVSWYQQALGQGPQFIFQYYEEEERQRGNFPDRFSGHQFPNYSSELNVNALLLGDSALYLCASSFWGTSTDTQYFGPGTRLTVL.

The rearrangement links TRBV3-1 to TRBJ2-7; the D gene could be TRBD1 or TRBD2 (5 bases each). Trimming removed 6 bases from V and 1 base from J, with 13 bases in between. Germline CDR1 and CDR2: LGHDT and YNNKEL (reference sequence). The CDR3 totals 14 residues. The CDR3 spells CASSGTSRSYEQYF. CDR3 nucleotide sequence: TGTGCCAGCAGTGGGACCTCCAGGTCCTACGAGCAGTACTTC.

There are many counts of this clonotype. The rearrangement joins TRBV7-9 to TRBJ2-3; TRBD2 matches 9 bases. This CDR3 is 16 amino acids long. V lost 5 bases and J lost 4; bases outside the gene matches: 10. CDR1 and CDR2 from the germline V gene are SEHNR and FQNEAQ (reference sequence). CDR3 in amino acids: CASSEPGTSPADTQYF. The DNA of the CDR3 is TGTGCCAGCAGCGAACCCGGGACTAGCCCAGCAGATACGCAGTATTTT.